This is a list of T cell receptor beta chains from one sample in a study of monozygotic twins with cystic fibrosis. Profiling relied on immunoSEQ multiplex PCR, and the TCRdb table lists in-frame clones only, not all of them. The sample has about 23,000 clones; under 95% are singletons. Source material: blood. Every receptor here comes from a girl aged 2 to 10 with cystic fibrosis. Each CDR3 is given with its conserved first and last residue. A D gene is named only where the DNA matches it firmly. Expanded clones get a size class; other rows say once, few or many, or leave the size out.

>TRBJ1-2|few|-|TRBV18|13
CASSPTGNYGYTF
TGTGCCAGCTCACCTACAGGGAACTATGGCTACACCTTC
>TRBJ1-2|-|-|TRBV7-2|12
CASSSGPYGYTF
TGTGCCAGCAGCTCCGGTCCCTATGGCTACACCTTC
>TRBJ1-1|once|TRBD1|TRBV9|14
CASSQTGKNTEAFF
TGTGCCAGCAGCCAGACAGGGAAGAACACTGAAGCTTTCTTT
>TRBJ2-7|-|TRBD1|TRBV6-1|16
CASSVGTGANSYEQYF
TGTGCCAGCAGTGTCGGGACAGGGGCAAACTCCTACGAGCAGTACTTC
>TRBJ1-2|-|TRBD1|TRBV4-3|19
CASSQVLTRQGAVSYGYTF
TGCGCCAGCAGCCAAGTGTTAACGAGACAGGGGGCGGTCAGCTATGGCTACACCTTC
>TRBJ1-1|-|TRBD1|TRBV19|15
CASNLGQGANTEAFF
TGTGCCAGTAATCTGGGACAGGGGGCAAACACTGAAGCTTTCTTT
>TRBJ1-2|-|-|TRBV28|13
CASSLLSGYGYTF
TGTGCCAGCAGTTTATTATCGGGGTATGGCTACACCTTC
>TRBJ1-1|-|-|TRBV6-1|11
CAGKGNTEAFF
TGTGCCGGGAAGGGCAACACTGAAGCTTTCTTT
>TRBJ2-5|-|TRBD1|TRBV14|16
CASSRGTGGTQETQYF
TGTGCCAGCAGCCGAGGGACAGGGGGTACTCAAGAGACCCAGTACTTC
>TRBJ1-1|-|-|TRBV19|13
CASSTEGLGGAFF
TGTGCCAGTAGTACCGAGGGGCTGGGAGGAGCTTTCTTT
>TRBJ2-1|-|TRBD2|TRBV9|16
CASSVGGLAGTNEQFF
TGTGCCAGCAGCGTGGGCGGACTAGCGGGTACCAATGAGCAGTTCTTC
>TRBJ1-2|-|TRBD1|TRBV14|15
CASSQGYRGAYGYTF
TGTGCCAGCAGCCAAGGTTACAGGGGGGCCTATGGCTACACCTTC
>TRBJ2-3|-|-|TRBV19|14
CASKGGLSTDTQYF
TGTGCCAGTAAGGGGGGGCTTAGCACAGATACGCAGTATTTT
>TRBJ1-4|-|TRBD1|TRBV5-1|16
CASSQMTGATNEKLFF
TGCGCCAGCAGCCAAATGACAGGGGCCACTAATGAAAAACTGTTTTTT
>TRBJ1-4|-|TRBD1|TRBV6-6|15
CASSYSAGGDEKLFF
TGTGCCAGCAGTTACTCCGCAGGGGGGGATGAAAAACTGTTTTTT
>TRBJ2-2|-|-|TRBV6-5|13
CASSHGNTGELFF
TGTGCCAGCTCCCATGGGAACACCGGGGAGCTGTTTTTT
>TRBJ1-2|-|-|TRBV5-5|17
CASTPPGTIITNYGYTF
TGTGCCAGCACCCCACCCGGGACAATAATCACTAACTATGGCTACACCTTC
>TRBJ1-1|-|-|TRBV27|12
CASSLGQGQAFF
TGTGCCAGCAGTTTAGGTCAGGGGCAAGCTTTCTTT
>TRBJ2-7|-|-|TRBV5-1|11
CASSWGTRQYF
TGCGCCAGCAGCTGGGGGACCAGGCAGTACTTC
>TRBJ2-7|-|TRBD1|TRBV18|14
CASSPQTGKYEQYF
TGTGCCAGCTCACCCCAGACAGGGAAATACGAGCAGTACTTC
>TRBJ1-3|-|TRBD1|TRBV13|18
CASSPNPGTGPSGNTIYF
TGTGCCAGCAGCCCCAATCCCGGGACAGGGCCCTCTGGAAACACCATATATTTT
>TRBJ2-7|few|TRBD2|TRBV7-2|14
CASSPSGGPYEQYF
TGTGCCAGCAGCCCTTCGGGGGGGCCCTACGAGCAGTACTTC
>TRBJ1-2|few|-|TRBV7-8|12
CASSSRDVGYTF
TGTGCCAGCAGCTCGAGGGACGTCGGCTACACCTTC
>TRBJ1-6|few|-|TRBV4-3|15
CASSQEYEGNSPLHF
TGCGCCAGCAGCCAAGAATACGAGGGGAATTCACCCCTCCACTTT
>TRBJ2-2|-|-|TRBV7-9|14
CASIDRGETGELFF
TGTGCCAGCATAGACCGGGGTGAGACCGGGGAGCTGTTTTTT
>TRBJ1-1|-|-|TRBV2|11
CAHGRGTEAFF
TGTGCCCACGGGAGGGGAACTGAAGCTTTCTTT
>TRBJ1-3|-|-|TRBV6-5|14
CATVAVGSGNTIYF
TGTGCCACCGTCGCCGTTGGGTCTGGAAACACCATATATTTT
>TRBJ1-5|-|TRBD1|TRBV6-1|19
CASSETPQQGTGSNQPQHF
TGTGCCAGCAGTGAAACCCCTCAACAGGGGACGGGCAGCAATCAGCCCCAGCATTTT
>TRBJ1-5|-|-|TRBV5-1|16
CASSLGDNNSNQPQHF
TGCGCCAGCAGCTTGGGGGACAATAATAGCAATCAGCCCCAGCATTTT
>TRBJ2-6|-|-|TRBV7-9|15
CASSLGNSGANVLTF
TGTGCCAGCAGCTTAGGTAACTCTGGGGCCAACGTCCTGACTTTC
>TRBJ2-2|-|TRBD2|TRBV10-2|15
CASRPSGGGTGELFF
TGCGCCAGCAGACCTAGCGGGGGGGGCACCGGGGAGCTGTTTTTT
>TRBJ2-7|-|-|TRBV5-4|16
CASSLLRDIDSYEQYF
TGTGCCAGCAGCCTGCTTAGGGACATTGACTCCTACGAGCAGTACTTC
>TRBJ2-3|-|-|TRBV9|14
CASSVGLDTDTQYF
TGTGCCAGCAGCGTAGGACTGGACACAGATACGCAGTATTTT
>TRBJ1-3|-|-|TRBV9|16
CASSVDQGRSGNTIYF
TGTGCCAGCAGCGTAGACCAGGGAAGGTCTGGAAACACCATATATTTT
>TRBJ2-7|-|TRBD1|TRBV30|14
CAWNTGVVTYEQYF
TGTGCCTGGAACACAGGGGTGGTAACCTACGAGCAGTACTTC
>TRBJ2-7|once|TRBD1|TRBV10-3|15
CAISGPGQGSYEQYF
TGTGCCATCAGTGGACCGGGACAGGGATCCTACGAGCAGTACTTC
>TRBJ2-1|-|-|TRBV5-4|16
CASSPYLAVIGNEQFF
TGTGCCAGCAGCCCTTATTTAGCGGTTATTGGCAATGAGCAGTTCTTC